Described below is a single T cell receptor beta chain sequence and its context. The antigen remains unidentified. Additional DNA sequences in this sample encode the identical CDR3. Per the germline V gene, CDR1 is SGHAT and CDR2 is FQNNGV. V lost 4 bases and J lost 5; bases outside the gene matches: 6. The CDR3 has 14 amino acids. This entry belongs to a study of OX40 agonist ivuxolimab in advanced cancers. Across the study: Three individuals attained partial responses, comprising one hepatocellular carcinoma case and two cutaneous melanoma cases.

Study conclusions and caveats: The mean number of expanded clones was higher in CD8+ T cells than in CD4+. CD4+ and CD8+ T cells in blood underwent clonal expansion by week 6 at 0.1 to 3.0 mg/kg. Patients who responded partially at 0.1-3.0 mg/kg showed clonal expansion ranking among the lowest.

Sequenced by immunoSEQ multiplex PCR; TCRdb stores in-frame clones only, minus some. The sample lists 90,000 to 100,000 clones, 90% to 95% occurring once. The chain combines TRBV11-2 with TRBJ2-5; the match to TRBD2 covers 8 bases. The source of this sequence is an adult with an advanced solid tumor such as melanoma, head and neck, liver or kidney cancer. The sample in question was CD4+ or CD8+ T cells sorted from blood, obtained in a trial of the OX40 agonist ivuxolimab. The CDR3 sequence is CASSSGLAGETQYF. CDR3 sequence (DNA): TGTGCCAGCAGCTCTGGACTAGCCGGGGAGACCCAGTACTTC.